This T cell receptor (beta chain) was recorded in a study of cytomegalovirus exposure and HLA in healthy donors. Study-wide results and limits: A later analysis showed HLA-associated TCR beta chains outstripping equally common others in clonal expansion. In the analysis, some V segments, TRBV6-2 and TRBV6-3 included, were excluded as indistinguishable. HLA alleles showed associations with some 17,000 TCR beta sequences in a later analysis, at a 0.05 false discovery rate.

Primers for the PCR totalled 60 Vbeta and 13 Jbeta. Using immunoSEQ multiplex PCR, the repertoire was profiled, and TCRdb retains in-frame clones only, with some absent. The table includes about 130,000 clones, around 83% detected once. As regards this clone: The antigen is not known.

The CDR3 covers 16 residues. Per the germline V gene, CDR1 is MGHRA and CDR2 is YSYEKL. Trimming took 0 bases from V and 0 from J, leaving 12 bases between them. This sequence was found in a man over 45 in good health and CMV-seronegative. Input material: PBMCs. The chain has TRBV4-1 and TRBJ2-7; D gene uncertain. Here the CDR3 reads CASSQDGFRSSYEQYF. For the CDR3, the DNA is TGCGCCAGCAGCCAAGACGGGTTTCGGAGCTCCTACGAGCAGTACTTC.